Listed below are T cell receptor beta chains from one sample, sequenced in a study of blood T cell repertoires in COVID-19. The protocol was immunoSEQ multiplex PCR, while the TCRdb copy is restricted to in-frame clones and leaves out a portion. The sample records 150,000 to 200,000 clones, roughly 85% being singletons. Sequencing was carried out using peripheral blood. All receptors derive from a human donor with active or convalescent COVID-19. The donor label of this sample is uncertain. The CDR3 runs from the conserved cysteine through the conserved F or W. A D gene is named only where the DNA matches it firmly. Rows may omit the clone size; those that give it use once, few, many or a size class.

v_call	clone_size	j_call	d_call	cdr3_length	cdr3_nt	cdr3_aa
TRBV7-3	.	TRBJ2-2	.	14	TGTGCCAGCAGCTTACGGTCGAACACCGGGGAGCTGTTTTTT	CASSLRSNTGELFF
TRBV30	.	TRBJ2-1	.	18	TGTGCCTGGAGTGGCCGGATGGGGATACTAGTTAGAGTAAATGAGCAGTTCTTC	CAWSGRMGILVRVNEQFF
TRBV28	.	TRBJ2-3	TRBD2	18	TGTGCCAGCAGTTACAACATAGCGGGAGGTACAAGCACAGATACGCAGTATTTT	CASSYNIAGGTSTDTQYF
TRBV4-2	.	TRBJ2-2	TRBD2	16	TGTGCCAGCAGCCAAGAAGGAGGGAGGGGCACCGGGGAGCTGTTTTTT	CASSQEGGRGTGELFF
TRBV19	once	TRBJ1-5	.	15	TGTGCCAGTAGTATAAAGGGGATTGACAATCAGCCCCAGCATTTT	CASSIKGIDNQPQHF
TRBV27	.	TRBJ2-7	TRBD2	13	TGTGCCAGCAGTTCCTTAGCGGGAGGAGAGCAGTACTTC	CASSSLAGGEQYF
TRBV5-1	once	TRBJ2-1	.	15	TGCGCCAGCAGCCTAGAGGGTTCATCCTACAATGAGCAGTTCTTC	CASSLEGSSYNEQFF
TRBV15	.	TRBJ1-2	TRBD1	18	TGTGCCACCAGCAGGGAGGACAGGGGGGTCGAAGCTAACTATGGCTACACCTTC	CATSREDRGVEANYGYTF
TRBV5-5	.	TRBJ1-2	TRBD1	15	TGTGCCAGCAGCTTGGAAGGGGGCACTAACTATGGCTACACCTTC	CASSLEGGTNYGYTF
TRBV24-1	.	TRBJ2-1	TRBD2	16	TGTGCCACCAGTGATCCCGGGACTAGCTTTTACAATGAGCAGTTCTTC	CATSDPGTSFYNEQFF
TRBV19	.	TRBJ1-1	.	18	TGTGCCAGTAGTATTTCCGACTTTGGACAGTCGGAGAACACTGAAGCTTTCTTT	CASSISDFGQSENTEAFF
TRBV12-3/TRBV12-4	.	TRBJ2-3	.	13	TGTGCCAGTGACGGGTCTAGCACAGATACGCAGTATTTT	CASDGSSTDTQYF
TRBV18	.	TRBJ1-1	.	14	TGTGCCAGCTCACCTCAGGGCCGCTACACTGAAGCTTTCTTT	CASSPQGRYTEAFF
TRBV19	.	TRBJ1-4	TRBD1	15	TGTGCCAGTAGCGATAAAACAGGGGGCCATGAAAAACTGTTTTTT	CASSDKTGGHEKLFF
TRBV5-4	.	TRBJ2-3	.	15	TGTGCCAGCTGGAGGGCGGGCACGTTGACAGATACGCAGTATTTT	CASWRAGTLTDTQYF
TRBV29-1	once	TRBJ1-2	TRBD1	12	TGCAGCGGGGTCGAGGGGGCGGTTGGCTACACCTTC	CSGVEGAVGYTF
TRBV7-2	.	TRBJ2-4	TRBD2	16	TGTGCCAGCAGTCCGAGCGGGACTCTAGCCAAAAACATTCAGTACTTC	CASSPSGTLAKNIQYF
TRBV7-9	.	TRBJ2-7	.	14	TGTGCCAGCAGCTTATCAGGGTCCTCCTACGAGCAGTACTTC	CASSLSGSSYEQYF
TRBV5-1	.	TRBJ2-3	.	15	TGCGCCAGCAGCTCGACTGGCCCTAGCACAGATACGCAGTATTTT	CASSSTGPSTDTQYF
TRBV29-1	.	TRBJ2-1	.	14	TGCAGCGTGGCGGAAGGCGGGTGGACCAATGAGCAGTTCTTC	CSVAEGGWTNEQFF
TRBV20-1	once	TRBJ2-7	.	14	TGCAGTGCTAGTACCGCTAGCCGTGCCTACGAGCAGTACTTC	CSASTASRAYEQYF
TRBV12-3/TRBV12-4	.	TRBJ1-3	TRBD1	13	TGTGCCAGCAGTTCGGACAGGGAGCACACCATATATTTT	CASSSDREHTIYF
TRBV28	.	TRBJ2-7	.	13	TGTGCCAGCAGCCTGGACAGCTCCTACGAGCAGTACTTC	CASSLDSSYEQYF
TRBV24-1	.	TRBJ2-3	.	12	TGTGCCACAGGGGAAGGCACAGATACGCAGTATTTT	CATGEGTDTQYF
TRBV11-2	.	TRBJ2-1	TRBD1	15	TGTGCCAGCAGTTCTGACAGGGGGCTTTGGAATGAGCAGTTCTTC	CASSSDRGLWNEQFF
TRBV6-5	.	TRBJ2-7	.	15	TGTGCCAGCAGTTACTCTCGGGGGGCTAAGTACGAGCAGTACTTC	CASSYSRGAKYEQYF
TRBV5-1	.	TRBJ2-2	TRBD1	16	TGCGCCAGCAGCAGAACAGGGGGCGCCGACACCGGGGAGCTGTTTTTT	CASSRTGGADTGELFF
TRBV5-4	.	TRBJ2-3	.	15	TGTGCCAGCAGCTTACTAGTAGGGCACACAGATACGCAGTATTTT	CASSLLVGHTDTQYF
TRBV18	once	TRBJ2-7	TRBD2	16	TGTGCCAGCTCACCCAAGACTAGCGGGAGAACCCGAGAGCAGTACTTC	CASSPKTSGRTREQYF
TRBV28	.	TRBJ2-5	.	12	TGTGCCAGCTCTGTTTCAATCGAGGCCCAGTACTTC	CASSVSIEAQYF
TRBV12-5	.	TRBJ1-2	.	12	TGTGCTAGTGGTCTTGAGGTCTATGGCTACACCTTC	CASGLEVYGYTF
TRBV3-1/TRBV3-2	.	TRBJ2-1	.	16	TGTGCCAGCAGCCAGGTACGAACGGGAGCCTGGGGGGAGCAGTTCTTC	CASSQVRTGAWGEQFF
TRBV4-2	.	TRBJ2-4	TRBD2	18	TGTGCCAGCAGCCAAGATCCCGGACTAGCGGGAGGGCCCGGCATTCAGTACTTC	CASSQDPGLAGGPGIQYF
TRBV28	.	TRBJ2-1	.	15	TGTGCCAGCAGTTTATTACAGAGAACCTACAATGAGCAGTTCTTC	CASSLLQRTYNEQFF
TRBV25-1	.	TRBJ2-7	TRBD2	13	TGTGCCAGCAGTGATGGACTAGCGTGGGAGCAGTACTTC	CASSDGLAWEQYF
TRBV4-1	.	TRBJ2-3	TRBD2	17	TGCGCCAGCAGCCAAGGCCGTGCGGGAGGGGGAGTCGATGCGCAGTATTTT	CASSQGRAGGGVDAQYF
TRBV5-1	.	TRBJ2-1	TRBD2	15	TGCGCCAGCAGCTTGCGGGAGGGCCGGTCAAATGAGCAGTTCTTC	CASSLREGRSNEQFF
TRBV19	.	TRBJ1-5	TRBD1	16	TGTGCCAGTAGCTCTTTGACAGGGGGGACCCATCAGCCCCAGCATTTT	CASSSLTGGTHQPQHF
TRBV4-3	.	TRBJ2-2	TRBD2	17	TGCGCCAGCAGCCAAGAAGGGCTGTGGGGGGGCACCGGGGAGCTGTTTTTT	CASSQEGLWGGTGELFF
TRBV29-1	.	TRBJ2-7	.	12	TGCAGCGTTGTTCAGGACTCCTACGAGCAGTACTTC	CSVVQDSYEQYF
TRBV24-1	.	TRBJ2-7	.	15	TGTGCCACCGGAGGGGGGGCTAGCGAGTCCTACGAGCAGTACTTC	CATGGGASESYEQYF
TRBV20-1	few	TRBJ1-5	TRBD1	16	TGCAGTGCTAGTTCCCCGGGACAGGGTGTGGGTCAGCCCCAGCATTTT	CSASSPGQGVGQPQHF
TRBV18	few	TRBJ1-2	.	13	TGTGCCAGCTCACGAGACAGGTCTCGGGGCTACACCTTC	CASSRDRSRGYTF
TRBV19	.	TRBJ1-4	TRBD1	15	TGTGCCAGTAGTATTTACAGGGGGCCTAATGAAAAACTGTTTTTT	CASSIYRGPNEKLFF
TRBV30	.	TRBJ1-2	TRBD1	15	TGTGCCTGGAGTCGCAGCAGGGGGAGACGCTATGGCTACACCTTC	CAWSRSRGRRYGYTF
TRBV29-1	.	TRBJ2-7	.	20	TGCAGCGTTGAAGATTGTTGGCAACTGGTGGTTGGTGGGCAGGGCTACGAGCAGTACTTC	CSVEDCWQLVVGGQGYEQYF
TRBV7-8	.	TRBJ2-1	TRBD2	15	TGTGCCAGCAGCCAGACTAGCGCTGGCTACAATGAGCAGTTCTTC	CASSQTSAGYNEQFF
TRBV19	.	TRBJ2-7	TRBD2	16	TGTGCCAGTAGTCGGGTACACTCGGGGGGCTCCTACGAGCAGTACTTC	CASSRVHSGGSYEQYF
TRBV28	.	TRBJ2-1	TRBD2	15	TGTGCCAGCAGTTTCGAGCGGGGGATCGTCAATGAGCAGTTCTTC	CASSFERGIVNEQFF
TRBV12-3/TRBV12-4	.	TRBJ2-7	.	13	TGTGCCAGCAGTTCTTGGGGAGGCTACGAGCAGTACTTC	CASSSWGGYEQYF